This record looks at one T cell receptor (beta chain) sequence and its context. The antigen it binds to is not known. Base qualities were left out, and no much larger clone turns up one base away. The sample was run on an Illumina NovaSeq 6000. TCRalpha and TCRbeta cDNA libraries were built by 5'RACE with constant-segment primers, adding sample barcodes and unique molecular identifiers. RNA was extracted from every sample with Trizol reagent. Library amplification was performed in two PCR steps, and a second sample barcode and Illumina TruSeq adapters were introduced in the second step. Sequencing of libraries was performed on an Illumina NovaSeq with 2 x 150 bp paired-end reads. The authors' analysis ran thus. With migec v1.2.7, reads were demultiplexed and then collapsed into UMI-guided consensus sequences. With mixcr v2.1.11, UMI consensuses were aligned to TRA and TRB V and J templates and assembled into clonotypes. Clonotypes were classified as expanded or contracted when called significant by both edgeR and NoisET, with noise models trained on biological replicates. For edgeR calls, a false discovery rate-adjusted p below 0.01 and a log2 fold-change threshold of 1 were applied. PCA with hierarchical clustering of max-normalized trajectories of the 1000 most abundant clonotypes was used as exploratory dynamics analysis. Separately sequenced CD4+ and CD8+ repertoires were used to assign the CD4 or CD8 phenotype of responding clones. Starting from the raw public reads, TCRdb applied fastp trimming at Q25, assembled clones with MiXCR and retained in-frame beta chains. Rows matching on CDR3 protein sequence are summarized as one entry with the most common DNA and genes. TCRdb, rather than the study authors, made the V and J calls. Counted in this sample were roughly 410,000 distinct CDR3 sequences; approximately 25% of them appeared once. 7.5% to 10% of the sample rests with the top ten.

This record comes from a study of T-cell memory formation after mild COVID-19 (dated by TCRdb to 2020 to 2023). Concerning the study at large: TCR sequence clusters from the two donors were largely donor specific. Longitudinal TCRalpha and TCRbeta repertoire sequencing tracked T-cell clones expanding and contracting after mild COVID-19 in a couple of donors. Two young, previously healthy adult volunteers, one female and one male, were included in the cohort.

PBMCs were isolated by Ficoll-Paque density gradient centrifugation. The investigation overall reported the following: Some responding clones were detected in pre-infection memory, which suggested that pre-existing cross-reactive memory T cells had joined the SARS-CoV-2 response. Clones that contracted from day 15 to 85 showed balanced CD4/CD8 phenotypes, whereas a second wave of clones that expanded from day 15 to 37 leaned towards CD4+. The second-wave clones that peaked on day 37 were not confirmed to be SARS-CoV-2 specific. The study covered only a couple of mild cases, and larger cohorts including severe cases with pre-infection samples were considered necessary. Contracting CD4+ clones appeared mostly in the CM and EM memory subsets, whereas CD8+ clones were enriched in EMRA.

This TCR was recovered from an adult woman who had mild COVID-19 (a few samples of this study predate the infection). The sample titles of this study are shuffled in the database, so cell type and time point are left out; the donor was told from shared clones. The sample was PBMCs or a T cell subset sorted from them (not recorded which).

The CDR3: CASSSNAGTANEKLFF. Here is the DNA: TGCGCCAGCAGCTCTAACGCCGGGACAGCTAATGAAAAACTGTTTTTT. The rearranged chain carries TRBV5-1 and TRBJ1-4, with 7 junctional bases fitting TRBD1. CDR1 and CDR2 are read off the germline V gene as SGHRS and YFSETQ. Spanning cysteine to phenylalanine, the CDR3 consists of 16 amino acids. Of all the DNA, just the CDR3 is kept, 48 bases in frame from base 1. The germline V end is reduced by 3 bases and the J end by 3 bases; junction bases left unmatched: 8. The CDR3 plus the reference TRBV5-1 and TRBJ1-4 genes for the other parts give the full variable domain: KAGVTQTPRYLIKTRGQQVTLSCSPISGHRSVSWYQQTPGQGLQFLFEYFSETQRNKGNFPGRFSGRQFSNSRSEMNVSTLELGDSALYLCASSSNAGTANEKLFFGSGTQLSVL.